Following are 23 T cell receptor beta chains from one sample sequenced in a study of blood T cell repertoires in COVID-19. Produced via immunoSEQ multiplex PCR; TCRdb's table is partial and in-frame only. The sample comprises approximately 440,000 clones, about 91% of which are singletons, and around 13% rests with the top ten. Sequences were obtained from peripheral blood. These receptors were taken from a woman between 50 and 59 years old with COVID-19, enrolled during active disease.

The V and J genes are TRBV28 and TRBJ2-5, with 7 bases lining up with TRBD2. The trim removed 3 bases at V and 5 bases at J, leaving 12 bases unmatched. In germline, CDR1 is MDHEN, CDR2 SYDVKM. The CDR3 runs to 16 residues. The CDR3 is CASSFSPNRREETQYF. The CDR3 region has the DNA TGTGCCAGCAGTTTCTCGCCGAACAGGCGGGAGGAGACCCAGTACTTC.

This sequence joins TRBV30 and TRBJ2-4, with D perhaps TRBD1 (6 bases). This CDR3 has 15 residues. Germline assignment: CDR1 GTSNPN and CDR2 SVGIG (reference sequence). V dropped 1 base and J dropped 6 bases, with 16 bases sitting between them. The CDR3 sequence: CAWSGGQGTLNIQYF. The CDR3 DNA sequence: TGTGCCTGGAGTGGGGGGCAGGGTACCCTAAACATTCAGTACTTC.

The chain is built from TRBV30 and TRBJ1-6; 8 bases match TRBD1. The CDR3 contains 16 residues. Germline V gene sequence: CDR1 GTSNPN, CDR2 SVGIG (reference sequence). V trimming: 0 bases; J trimming: 9 bases; junction bases outside the gene matches: 10. DNA for the CDR3: TGTGCCTGGAGTGTCCCCCCTACAGGGGGAGGTTCACCCCTCCACTTT. Residues: CAWSVPPTGGGSPLHF.

The rearrangement uses TRBV30 and TRBJ2-1; D possibly corresponds to TRBD2 (5 bases). The CDR3 has 14 residues. Between the trimmed V and J ends, which lost 2 bases and 7 bases, there was a span of 15 bases. From germline, CDR1 is GTSNPN and CDR2 SVGIG (reference sequence). The DNA for the CDR3 is TGTGCCTGGAGTCGAGGACTTACTGCGAATGAGCAGTTCTTC. Its protein is CAWSRGLTANEQFF.

The CDR3 protein is CASSIGSGNTIYF. DNA of the CDR3: TGTGCCAGCAGCATCGGGTCTGGAAACACCATATATTTT. The V and J genes are TRBV11-2 and TRBJ1-3, with D uncertain. Deletions cut 5 bases from V and 1 base from J, with 6 bases between. The CDR3 sequence is 13 residues long. CDR1 is SGHAT and CDR2 is FQNNGV in the germline V gene.

This chain joins TRBV7-2 and TRBJ2-6; D unresolved. Germline V lookup: CDR1 SGHTA, CDR2 FQGNSA. The CDR3 extends over 16 amino acids. Deletions cut 5 bases from V and 2 bases from J, with 13 bases between. CDR3 amino acids: CASSPNRVAGANVLTF. The CDR3 bases are TGTGCCAGCAGCCCCAATCGCGTAGCTGGGGCCAACGTCCTGACTTTC.

J is TRBJ1-6 and V is TRBV6-6; D is possibly TRBD1 (5 bases). Per the germline V gene, CDR1 is MNHNY and CDR2 is SVGAGI (reference sequence). Trimming took off 5 bases at V and 8 bases at J, with 13 bases between the two ends. CDR3 length: 14 amino acids. The CDR3: CASSRASGDSPLHF. Written as DNA, the CDR3 is TGTGCCAGCAGTAGGGCCTCGGGGGATTCACCCCTCCACTTT.

The chain joins TRBV3-1 (or the pseudogene TRBV3-2) to TRBJ2-2; unclear D gene. Germline values: CDR1 LGHDT, CDR2 YNNKEL (reference sequence). Trimming left V 3 bases short and J 6 bases short, with 5 bases between. This CDR3 has 12 amino acids. The CDR3 sequence is CASSQRSGELFF. As DNA, the CDR3 is TGTGCCAGCAGCCAGCGGTCCGGGGAGCTGTTTTTT.

About this clone itself: This sample also contains other DNA sequences that code for the same CDR3. This chain uses TRBV7-8 with TRBJ2-3, with D hard to call. Germline CDR1 reads SGHVS; CDR2 reads FQNEAQ. Trimming removed 5 bases at V and 3 bases at J, with 6 bases between. This CDR3 comprises 12 residues. CDR3 bases: TGTGCCAGCAGCCCGAGTACAGATACGCAGTATTTT. Translation gives CASSPSTDTQYF.

The chain is built from TRBV7-3 and TRBJ2-3, with D tentatively TRBD2 (6 bases). Germline V CDR1 and CDR2: SGHTA, FQGTGA. The CDR3 runs to 14 residues. Trimming removed 2 bases from V and 2 bases from J, with 8 bases in between. CDR3 amino acids: CASSLGGVTDTQYF. Here the CDR3 DNA reads TGTGCCAGCAGCTTAGGCGGGGTCACAGATACGCAGTATTTT.

V gene TRBV21-1 combines with J gene TRBJ2-3; TRBD2 is the table's D call, not checked against the DNA. TRBV21-1 counts as a pseudogene. CDR3 size: 15 residues. The chain's CDR3 is CASSKGGLGTDTQYF. Written as DNA, the CDR3 is TGTGCCAGCAGCAAAGGAGGGCTTGGCACAGATACGCAGTATTTT.

This clone was seen a few times. This chain joins TRBV6-5 and TRBJ1-1, with 7 bases identical to TRBD1. The CDR3 consists of 14 residues. After removal of 2 bases from V and 3 bases from J, the junction contained 3 bases not matched to a gene. Germline V gives CDR1 MNHEY, CDR2 SVGAGI. In DNA, the CDR3 is TGTGCCAGCAGTTACAGGGACAGACACACTGAAGCTTTCTTT. This translates into CASSYRDRHTEAFF.

The gene calls are TRBV19 and TRBJ1-2, with a possible D match to TRBD1 (5 bases). This CDR3 is 13 amino acids long. Germline V gene data show CDR1 as LNHDA and CDR2 as SQIVND (reference sequence). The V gene lost 4 bases and the J gene lost 1 base, with 7 bases spanning the gap. CDR3 nucleotide sequence: TGTGCCAGTAGTAGTAGGGGTAACTATGGCTACACCTTC. The encoded protein is CASSSRGNYGYTF.

The J gene is TRBJ2-5, the V gene TRBV20-1; a weak D match, TRBD2 (6 bases). Looked up from germline, CDR1 is DFQATT and CDR2 is SNEGSKA (reference sequence). V lost 3 bases and J 5 bases, leaving 10 bases between the germline ends. This CDR3 region has 12 residues. CDR3 in DNA: TGCAGTGCTAGTAGTGGGGGGGAGACCCAGTACTTC. This encodes CSASSGGETQYF.

The table lists this clone with many counts. V usage is TRBV9 and J usage is TRBJ1-2; a weak D match, TRBD1 (5 bases). This CDR3 has 15 amino acids. V was pared by 0 bases and J by 6 bases, with 15 bases between. The germline gives CDR1 SGDLS, CDR2 YYNGEE. CDR3 DNA: TGTGCCAGCAGCGTAGCCCGGCCAGGGAAGAATGGCTACACCTTC. Protein: CASSVARPGKNGYTF.

The rearrangement uses TRBV30 and TRBJ1-1; D ambiguous. Germline CDR1 is GTSNPN and CDR2 is SVGIG (reference sequence). The germline V and J ends were trimmed by 2 bases and 10 bases, with 5 bases remaining between them. CDR3 length: 9 amino acids. The CDR3 sequence: CAWSLRAFF. The CDR3 coding sequence is TGTGCCTGGAGTCTTCGAGCTTTCTTT.

This chain connects TRBV2 to TRBJ1-3; 8 bases line up with TRBD1. The CDR3 extends over 15 amino acids. V lost 4 bases to trimming and J lost 4 bases; unmatched junction nucleotides: 6. Germline V lookup: CDR1 SNHLY, CDR2 FYNNEI. The CDR3 coding sequence is TGTGCCAGCAGTGTGACAGGGGCGCGCGGAAACACCATATATTTT. Its protein is CASSVTGARGNTIYF.

J is TRBJ2-1 and V is TRBV5-1; the D gene is possibly TRBD1 (5 bases). The CDR3 has 16 residues. Between the trimmed V and J ends, which lost 0 bases and 8 bases, there was a span of 18 bases. Germline CDR1 is SGHRS and CDR2 is YFSETQ. Written as DNA, the CDR3 is TGCGCCAGCAGCTTGGCCCAGGCCAGGGCAGTCGATGAGCAGTTCTTC. As protein: CASSLAQARAVDEQFF.

The chain recombines TRBV2 with TRBJ2-7, with D unclear. V was clipped by 2 bases and J by 7 bases, with 6 bases between them. The CDR3 sequence is 11 residues long. Germline lookup yields CDR1 SNHLY and CDR2 FYNNEI. CDR3 coding DNA: TGTGCCAGCAGTGAAATATCGGAGCAGTACTTC. As protein: CASSEISEQYF.

This clone occurred once. The chain carries TRBV27 and TRBJ1-1; tentative D call: TRBD1 (6 bases). Germline V gene sequence: CDR1 MNHEY, CDR2 SMNVEV (reference sequence). The CDR3 is 15 amino acids. V was clipped by 2 bases and J by 3 bases, with 13 bases between them. CDR3 sequence (DNA): TGTGCCAGCAGTTTAATAACAGGGACGGACACTGAAGCTTTCTTT. This encodes CASSLITGTDTEAFF.

The chain carries TRBV5-1 and TRBJ2-7; 7 nucleotides align to TRBD1. This CDR3 region has 13 residues. V dropped 7 bases and J dropped 2; count of bases not matched to a gene: 6. The V gene's germline CDR1 is SGHRS and CDR2 YFSETQ. CDR3 region: CASRTGQAYEQYF. The CDR3 DNA reads as TGCGCCAGCCGCACTGGACAGGCCTACGAGCAGTACTTC.

The V and J genes are TRBV5-4 and TRBJ1-1; D is unclear. V lost 7 bases and J lost 8, with 12 bases in between. Germline assignment: CDR1 SGHNT and CDR2 YYREEE (reference sequence). This CDR3 region has 11 residues. For the CDR3, the DNA is TGTGCCAGCGTCGGTGATCACGAAGCTTTCTTT. This codes for CASVGDHEAFF.

V is TRBV5-1 and J is TRBJ1-1; 9 bases are a match to TRBD1. V lost 4 bases and J lost 12; bases outside the gene matches: 10. CDR1 and CDR2 (germline): SGHRS, YFSETQ. The CDR3 has 13 amino acids. CDR3 sequence (DNA): TGCGCCAGCAGCCCACCTCGGACAGGGGAAACTTTCTTT. Protein sequence: CASSPPRTGETFF.